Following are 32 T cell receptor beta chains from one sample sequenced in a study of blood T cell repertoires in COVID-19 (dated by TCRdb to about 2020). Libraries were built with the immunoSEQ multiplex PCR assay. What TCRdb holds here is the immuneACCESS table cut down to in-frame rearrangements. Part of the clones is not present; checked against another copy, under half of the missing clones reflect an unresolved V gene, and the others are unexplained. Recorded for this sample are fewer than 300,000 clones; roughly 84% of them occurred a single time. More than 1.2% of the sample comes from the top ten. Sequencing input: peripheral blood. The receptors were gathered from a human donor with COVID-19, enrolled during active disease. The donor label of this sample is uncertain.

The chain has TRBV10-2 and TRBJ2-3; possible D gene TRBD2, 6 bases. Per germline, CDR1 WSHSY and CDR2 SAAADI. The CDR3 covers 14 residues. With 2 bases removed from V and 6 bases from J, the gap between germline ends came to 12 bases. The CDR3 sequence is CASSELTGADTQYF. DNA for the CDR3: TGCGCCAGCAGTGAGCTTACGGGAGCTGATACGCAGTATTTT.

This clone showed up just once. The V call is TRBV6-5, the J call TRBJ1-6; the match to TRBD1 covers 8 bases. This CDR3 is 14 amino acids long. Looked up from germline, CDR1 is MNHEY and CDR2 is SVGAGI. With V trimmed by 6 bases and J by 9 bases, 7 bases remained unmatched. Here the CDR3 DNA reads TGTGCCAGCAGCCCCGGACAGGGCACTTCACCCCTCCACTTT. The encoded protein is CASSPGQGTSPLHF.

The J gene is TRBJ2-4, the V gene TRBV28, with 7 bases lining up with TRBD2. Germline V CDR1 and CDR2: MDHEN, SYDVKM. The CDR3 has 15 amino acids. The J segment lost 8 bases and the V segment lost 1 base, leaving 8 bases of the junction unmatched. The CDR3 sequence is CASSLSRTSGDIQYF. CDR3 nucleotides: TGTGCCAGCAGTTTATCCCGGACTAGTGGGGACATTCAGTACTTC.

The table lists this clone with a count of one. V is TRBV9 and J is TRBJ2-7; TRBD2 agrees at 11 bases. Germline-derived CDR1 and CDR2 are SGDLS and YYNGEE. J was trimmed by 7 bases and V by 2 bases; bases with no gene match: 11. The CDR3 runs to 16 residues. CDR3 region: CASSVGLAGGGREQYF. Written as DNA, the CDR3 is TGTGCCAGCAGCGTTGGGCTAGCGGGAGGTGGTCGAGAGCAGTACTTC.

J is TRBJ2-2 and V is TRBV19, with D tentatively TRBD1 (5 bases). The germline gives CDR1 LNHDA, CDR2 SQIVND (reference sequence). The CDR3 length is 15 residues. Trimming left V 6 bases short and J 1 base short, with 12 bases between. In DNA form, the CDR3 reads TGTGCCAGTAGGGGGCGTCGATTGAACACCGGGGAGCTGTTTTTT. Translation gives CASRGRRLNTGELFF.

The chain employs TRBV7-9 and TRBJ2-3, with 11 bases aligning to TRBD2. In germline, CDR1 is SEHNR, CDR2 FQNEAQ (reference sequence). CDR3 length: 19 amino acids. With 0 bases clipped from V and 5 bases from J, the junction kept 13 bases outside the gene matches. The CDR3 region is CASSLAASGTSGGGDTQYF. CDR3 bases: TGTGCCAGCAGCTTAGCGGCCTCCGGGACTAGCGGCGGCGGAGATACGCAGTATTTT. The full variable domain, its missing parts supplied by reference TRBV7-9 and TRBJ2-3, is DTGVSQNPRHKITKRGQNVTFRCDPISEHNRLYWYRQTLGQGPEFLTYFQNEAQLEKSRLLSDRFSAERPKGSFSTLEIQRTEQGDSAMYLCASSLAASGTSGGGDTQYFGPGTRLTVL.

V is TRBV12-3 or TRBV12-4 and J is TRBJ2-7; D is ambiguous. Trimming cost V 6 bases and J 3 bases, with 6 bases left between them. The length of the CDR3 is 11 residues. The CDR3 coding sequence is TGTGCCAGCAGGACTTACTACGAGCAGTACTTC. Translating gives CASRTYYEQYF.

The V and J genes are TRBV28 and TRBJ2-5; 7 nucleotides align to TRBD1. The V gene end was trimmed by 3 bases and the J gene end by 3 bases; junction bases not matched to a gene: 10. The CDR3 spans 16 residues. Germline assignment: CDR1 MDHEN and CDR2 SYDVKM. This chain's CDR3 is CASSFRTGQGEETQYF. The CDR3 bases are TGTGCCAGCAGTTTCCGGACTGGGCAGGGGGAAGAGACCCAGTACTTC.

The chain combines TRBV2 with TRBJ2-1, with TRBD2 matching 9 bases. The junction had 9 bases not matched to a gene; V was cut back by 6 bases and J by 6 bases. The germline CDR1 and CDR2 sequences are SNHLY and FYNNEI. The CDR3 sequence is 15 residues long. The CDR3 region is CASSAIAGEFNEQFF. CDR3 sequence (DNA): TGTGCCAGCAGCGCTATAGCGGGAGAGTTCAATGAGCAGTTCTTC.

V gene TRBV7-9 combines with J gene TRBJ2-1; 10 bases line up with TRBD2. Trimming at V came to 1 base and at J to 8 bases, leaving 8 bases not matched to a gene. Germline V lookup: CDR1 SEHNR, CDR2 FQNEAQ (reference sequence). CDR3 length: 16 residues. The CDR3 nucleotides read TGTGCCAGCAGCTTAGAGTTGCCTAGCGGGAGCCATGAGCAGTTCTTC. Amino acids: CASSLELPSGSHEQFF.

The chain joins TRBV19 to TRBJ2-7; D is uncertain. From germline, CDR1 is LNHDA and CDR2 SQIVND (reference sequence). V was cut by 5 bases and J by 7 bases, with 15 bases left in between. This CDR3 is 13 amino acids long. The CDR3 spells CASSQLPGVEQYF. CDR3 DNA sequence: TGTGCCAGTAGTCAACTTCCCGGAGTGGAGCAGTACTTC.

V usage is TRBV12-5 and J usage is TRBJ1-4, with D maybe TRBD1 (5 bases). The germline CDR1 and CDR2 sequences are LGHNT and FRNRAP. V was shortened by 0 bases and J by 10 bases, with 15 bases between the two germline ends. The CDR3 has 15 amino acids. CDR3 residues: CASGLVLAGSGKLFF. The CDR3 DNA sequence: TGTGCTAGTGGTTTGGTACTGGCAGGGTCAGGAAAACTGTTTTTT.

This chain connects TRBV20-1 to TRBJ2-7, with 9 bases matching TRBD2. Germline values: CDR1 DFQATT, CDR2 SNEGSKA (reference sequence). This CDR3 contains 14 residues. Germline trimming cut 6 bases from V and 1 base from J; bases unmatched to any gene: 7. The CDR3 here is CSASSGSGSYEQYF. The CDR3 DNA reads TGCAGTGCCAGTAGCGGGAGCGGTTCCTACGAGCAGTACTTC.

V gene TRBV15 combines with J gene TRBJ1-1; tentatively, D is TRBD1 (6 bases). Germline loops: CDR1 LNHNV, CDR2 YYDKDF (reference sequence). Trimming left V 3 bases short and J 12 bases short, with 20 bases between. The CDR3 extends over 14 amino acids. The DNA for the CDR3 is TGTGCCACCAGCAGGCGGCAGGGGCCCTACGGTTCTTTCTTT. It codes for CATSRRQGPYGSFF.

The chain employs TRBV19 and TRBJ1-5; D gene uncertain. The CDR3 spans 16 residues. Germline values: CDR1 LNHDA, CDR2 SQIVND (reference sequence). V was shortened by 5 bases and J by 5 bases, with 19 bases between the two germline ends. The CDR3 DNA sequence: TGTGCCAGTAGTCCCGAAGGGTGGGAGGGATATCAGCCCCAGCATTTT. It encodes CASSPEGWEGYQPQHF. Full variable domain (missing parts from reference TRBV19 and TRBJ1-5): DGGITQSPKYLFRKEGQNVTLSCEQNLNHDAMYWYRQDPGQGLRLIYYSQIVNDFQKGDIAEGYSVSREKKESFPLTVTSAQKNPTAFYLCASSPEGWEGYQPQHFGDGTRLSIL.

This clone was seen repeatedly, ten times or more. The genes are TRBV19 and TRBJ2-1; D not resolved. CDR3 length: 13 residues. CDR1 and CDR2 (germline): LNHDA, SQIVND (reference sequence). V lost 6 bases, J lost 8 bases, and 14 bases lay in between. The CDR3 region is CASSYGNQDEQFF. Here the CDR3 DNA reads TGTGCCAGTAGCTACGGTAACCAGGATGAGCAGTTCTTC.

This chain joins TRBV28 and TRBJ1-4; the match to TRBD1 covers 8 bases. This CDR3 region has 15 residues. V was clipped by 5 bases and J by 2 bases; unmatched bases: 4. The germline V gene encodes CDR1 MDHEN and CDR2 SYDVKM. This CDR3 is CASSLQGGTNEKLFF. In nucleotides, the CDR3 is TGTGCCAGCAGTCTACAGGGGGGGACTAATGAAAAACTGTTTTTT.

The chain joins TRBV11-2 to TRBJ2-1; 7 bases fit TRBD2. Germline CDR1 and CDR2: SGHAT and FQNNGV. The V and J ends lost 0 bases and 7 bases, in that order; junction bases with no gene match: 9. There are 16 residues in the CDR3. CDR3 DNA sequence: TGTGCCAGCAGCTTAGATCGGGGCGGGAGTGGGAATGAGCAGTTCTTC. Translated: CASSLDRGGSGNEQFF.

The CDR3 DNA sequence: TGTGCCAGCAGTTTAAGGGGGCCGAAGGAGTACAATGAGCAGTTCTTC. Translated, it gives CASSLRGPKEYNEQFF. V gene TRBV6-2 or TRBV6-3 combines with J gene TRBJ2-1, with 7 bases lining up with TRBD1. Germline V gene data show CDR1 as MNHEY and CDR2 as SVGEGT. CDR3 length: 16 amino acids. Losses at the gene ends were 4 bases for V and 4 bases for J; bases not matched to a gene: 10.

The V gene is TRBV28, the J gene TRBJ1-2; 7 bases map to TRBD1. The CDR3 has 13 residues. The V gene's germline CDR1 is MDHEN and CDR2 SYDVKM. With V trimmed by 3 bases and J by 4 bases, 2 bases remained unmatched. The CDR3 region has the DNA TGTGCCAGCAGTTTTGGGACAGCCTATGGCTACACCTTC. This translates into CASSFGTAYGYTF.

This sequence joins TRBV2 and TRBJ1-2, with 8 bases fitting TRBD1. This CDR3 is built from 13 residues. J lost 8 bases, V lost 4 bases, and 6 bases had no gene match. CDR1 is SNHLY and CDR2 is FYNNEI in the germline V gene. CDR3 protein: CASSVLQGEGYTF. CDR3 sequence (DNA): TGTGCCAGCAGTGTTTTACAGGGGGAAGGCTACACCTTC. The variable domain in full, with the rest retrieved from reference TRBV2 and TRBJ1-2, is EPEVTQTPSHQVTQMGQEVILRCVPISNHLYFYWYRQILGQKVEFLVSFYNNEISEKSEIFDDQFSVERPDGSNFTLKIRSTKLEDSAMYFCASSVLQGEGYTFGSGTRLTVV.

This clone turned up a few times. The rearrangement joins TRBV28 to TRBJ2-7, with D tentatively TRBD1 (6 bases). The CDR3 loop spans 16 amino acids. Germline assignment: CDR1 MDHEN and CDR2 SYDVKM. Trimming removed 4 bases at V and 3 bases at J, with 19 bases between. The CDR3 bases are TGTGCCAGCAGTTCTCTCATCCCAGGGGCCCACTACGAGCAGTACTTC. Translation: CASSSLIPGAHYEQYF.

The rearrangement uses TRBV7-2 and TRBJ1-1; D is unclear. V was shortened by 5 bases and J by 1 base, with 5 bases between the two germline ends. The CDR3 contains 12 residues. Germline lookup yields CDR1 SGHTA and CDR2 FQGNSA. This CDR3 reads CASSTRNTEAFF. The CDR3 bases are TGTGCCAGCAGCACACGGAACACTGAAGCTTTCTTT.

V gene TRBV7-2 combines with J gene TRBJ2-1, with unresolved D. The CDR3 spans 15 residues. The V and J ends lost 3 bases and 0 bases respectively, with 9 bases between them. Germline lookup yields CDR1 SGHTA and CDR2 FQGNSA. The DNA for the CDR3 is TGTGCCAGCAGCTTCGAGAGTCGCTCCTACAATGAGCAGTTCTTC. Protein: CASSFESRSYNEQFF.

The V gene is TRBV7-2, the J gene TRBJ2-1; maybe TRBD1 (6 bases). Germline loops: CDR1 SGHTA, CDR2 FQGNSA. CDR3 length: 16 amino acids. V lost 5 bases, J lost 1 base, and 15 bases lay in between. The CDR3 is CASSRDTRRSYNEQFF. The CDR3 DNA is TGTGCCAGCAGCCGGGACACGCGACGATCCTACAATGAGCAGTTCTTC.

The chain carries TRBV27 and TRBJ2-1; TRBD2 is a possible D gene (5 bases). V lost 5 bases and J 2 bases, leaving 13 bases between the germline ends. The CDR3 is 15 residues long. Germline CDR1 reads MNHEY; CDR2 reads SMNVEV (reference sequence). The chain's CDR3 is CASSPRSGTYNEQFF. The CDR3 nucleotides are TGTGCCAGCAGTCCGAGGTCGGGAACCTACAATGAGCAGTTCTTC.

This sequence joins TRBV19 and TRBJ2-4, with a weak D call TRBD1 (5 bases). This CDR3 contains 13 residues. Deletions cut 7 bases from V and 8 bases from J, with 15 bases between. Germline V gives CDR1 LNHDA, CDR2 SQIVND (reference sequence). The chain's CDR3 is CASTMQGLYIQYF. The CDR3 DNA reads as TGTGCCAGTACTATGCAGGGTTTGTACATTCAGTACTTC.

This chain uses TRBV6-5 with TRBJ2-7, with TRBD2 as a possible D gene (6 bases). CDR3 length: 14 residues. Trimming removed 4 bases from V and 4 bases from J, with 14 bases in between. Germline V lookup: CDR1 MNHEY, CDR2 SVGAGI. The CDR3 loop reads CASSLTAGPYEQYF. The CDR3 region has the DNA TGTGCCAGCAGTTTGACGGCGGGACCGTACGAGCAGTACTTC.

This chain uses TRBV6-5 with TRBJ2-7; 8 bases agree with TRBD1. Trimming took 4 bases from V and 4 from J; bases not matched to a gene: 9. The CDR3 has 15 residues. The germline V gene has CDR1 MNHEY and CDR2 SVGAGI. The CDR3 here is CASSLRGQEIYEQYF. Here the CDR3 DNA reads TGTGCCAGCAGTTTGAGGGGACAGGAGATTTACGAGCAGTACTTC.

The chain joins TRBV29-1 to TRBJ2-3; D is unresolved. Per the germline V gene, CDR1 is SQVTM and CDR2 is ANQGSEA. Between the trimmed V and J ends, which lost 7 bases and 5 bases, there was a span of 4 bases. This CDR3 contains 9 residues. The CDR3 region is CSGGDTQYF. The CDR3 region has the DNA TGCAGCGGCGGAGATACGCAGTATTTT.

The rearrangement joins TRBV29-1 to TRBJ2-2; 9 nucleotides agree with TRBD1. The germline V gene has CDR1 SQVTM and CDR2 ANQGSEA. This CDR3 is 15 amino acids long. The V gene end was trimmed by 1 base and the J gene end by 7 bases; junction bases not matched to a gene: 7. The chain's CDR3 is CSVEASQGADGELFF. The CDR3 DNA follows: TGCAGCGTTGAAGCCTCACAGGGGGCAGACGGGGAGCTGTTTTTT.

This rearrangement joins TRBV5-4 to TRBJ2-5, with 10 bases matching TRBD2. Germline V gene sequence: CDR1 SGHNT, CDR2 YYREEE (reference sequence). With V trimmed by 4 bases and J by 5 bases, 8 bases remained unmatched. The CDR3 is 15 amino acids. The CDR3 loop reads CASSRGTSVEETQYF. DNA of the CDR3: TGTGCCAGCAGCCGGGGGACTAGCGTAGAGGAGACCCAGTACTTC.